What follows are 16 T cell receptor beta chains derived from one specimen sequenced in a study of Graves' ophthalmopathy and Graves' hyperthyroidism. For repertoire sequencing, the TCR beta CDR3 regions were amplified from RNA transcripts. HTBI primers were employed in first-round RT-PCR, then a second-round multiplex PCR followed. In TCRdb, the multiplex PCR reads were re-called with MiXCR into one record per CDR3 protein. The data show some 350,000 distinct CDR3 sequences, about 17% seen once. The specimen was peripheral blood. Receptor source: an adult woman with stable Graves' hyperthyroidism.

The gene calls are TRBV7-2 and TRBJ1-2; weak D call: TRBD1 (6 bases). Germline assignment: CDR1 SGHTA and CDR2 FQGNSA. The CDR3 contains 15 residues. V gave up 5 bases and J gave up 8 bases, with 21 bases separating them. Here the CDR3 reads CASSPDRNRGMGYTF. The CDR3 DNA reads TGTGCCAGCAGCCCCGACAGGAATCGAGGGATGGGCTACACCTTC.

This clonotype was seen ten or more times. The chain couples TRBV6-1 to TRBJ2-5; 7 nucleotides match TRBD1. Germline CDR1 and CDR2: MNHNS and SASEGT. J was trimmed by 5 bases and V by 1 base; bases with no gene match: 7. The CDR3 loop spans 15 amino acids. The CDR3 sequence: CASSEEIQGWETQYF. CDR3 coding DNA: TGTGCCAGCAGTGAAGAGATACAGGGGTGGGAGACCCAGTACTTC.

The chain links TRBV12-3 or TRBV12-4 to TRBJ1-2; perhaps TRBD1 as D (5 bases). CDR3 length: 14 residues. V lost 6 bases and J lost 3, with 14 bases in between. This CDR3 is CASSTGVRDYGYTF. CDR3 nucleotides: TGTGCCAGCAGCACGGGGGTGAGAGACTATGGCTACACCTTC.

CDR3 in amino acids: CASSDPSGGAYEQYF. For the CDR3, the DNA is TGTGCCAGCAGCGACCCTAGCGGGGGGGCGTACGAGCAGTACTTC. This chain joins TRBV6-2 or TRBV6-3 and TRBJ2-7; 12 bases are shared with TRBD2. J gave up 4 bases and V 6 bases, and 7 bases lay outside the gene matches. CDR1 is MNHEY and CDR2 is SVGEGT in the germline V gene. The CDR3 loop spans 15 amino acids.

This chain joins TRBV6-2 or TRBV6-3 and TRBJ2-3; 15 bases align to TRBD2. After removal of 6 bases from V and 4 bases from J, the junction contained 8 bases not matched to a gene. This CDR3 has 17 residues. Germline CDR1 is MNHEY and CDR2 is SVGEGT. The DNA of the CDR3 is TGTGCCAGCAGCCTTGGACTAGCGGGAGGGCAAGCAGATACGCAGTATTTT. This codes for CASSLGLAGGQADTQYF.

Many counts were recorded for this clonotype. V usage is TRBV19 and J usage is TRBJ2-2; possibly TRBD1 for D (6 bases). Per the germline V gene, CDR1 is LNHDA and CDR2 is SQIVND (reference sequence). V was pared by 3 bases and J by 5 bases, with 13 bases between. The CDR3 covers 15 residues. CDR3 DNA: TGTGCCAGTAGTATCTATTCAGGGGTTACCGGGGAGCTGTTTTTT. Translating it yields CASSIYSGVTGELFF.

Ten or more counts support this clonotype. The J gene is TRBJ1-2, the V gene TRBV29-1, with a possible D match to TRBD1 (5 bases). V lost 4 bases to trimming and J lost 4 bases, with 13 bases between them. Germline loops: CDR1 SQVTM, CDR2 ANQGSEA. This CDR3 region has 13 residues. CDR3 sequence: CSVGTTDGYGYTF. The CDR3 nucleotides read TGCAGCGTTGGAACGACAGACGGCTATGGCTACACCTTC. Based on the CDR3 plus reference TRBV29-1 and TRBJ1-2, the full variable domain is SAVISQKPSRDICQRGTSLTIQCQVDSQVTMMFWYRQQPGQSLTLIATANQGSEATYESGFVIDKFPISRPNLTFSTLTVSNMSPEDSSIYLCSVGTTDGYGYTFGSGTRLTVV.

This clonotype appeared a few times. The chain recombines TRBV2 with TRBJ1-5; TRBD1 agrees at 10 bases. Per the germline V gene, CDR1 is SNHLY and CDR2 is FYNNEI. The CDR3 totals 16 residues. V was clipped by 2 bases and J by 3 bases; unmatched bases: 4. In nucleotides, the CDR3 is TGTGCCAGCAGTGAATTGACAGGGGGCCTCAATCAGCCCCAGCATTTT. Translation: CASSELTGGLNQPQHF.

This clonotype has ten or more counts. This chain connects TRBV20-1 to TRBJ2-7; 8 bases line up with TRBD2. CDR1 is DFQATT and CDR2 is SNEGSKA in the germline V gene (reference sequence). Trimming at V came to 5 bases and at J to 0 bases, leaving 6 bases not matched to a gene. The CDR3 is made up of 14 amino acids. CDR3 DNA: TGCAGTGCTTGGACTAGCAGCGACTCCTACGAGCAGTACTTC. Translated: CSAWTSSDSYEQYF.

This clonotype was found many times. J is TRBJ2-5 and V is TRBV6-1; maybe TRBD2 (5 bases). Germline-derived CDR1 and CDR2 are MNHNS and SASEGT. The CDR3 spans 12 residues. Trimming pared 4 bases from V and 4 bases from J, leaving 7 bases between. The CDR3 bases are TGTGCCAGCAGTGCTAGCCTAGAGACCCAGTACTTC. Protein: CASSASLETQYF.

Many counts were recorded for this clonotype. The rearrangement links TRBV6-1 to TRBJ2-7; a weak D match, TRBD1 (5 bases). CDR3 length: 15 residues. Trimming removed 3 bases at V and 3 bases at J, with 15 bases between. The V gene's germline CDR1 is MNHNS and CDR2 SASEGT. The CDR3 reads CASSDRKQAYYEQYF. The CDR3 DNA reads as TGTGCCAGCAGTGACCGTAAACAGGCGTACTACGAGCAGTACTTC.

Many counts were recorded for this clonotype. The CDR3 region is CASSPIEDSYEQYF. DNA for the CDR3: TGCGCCAGCAGCCCCATCGAGGACTCCTACGAGCAGTACTTC. J is TRBJ2-7 and V is TRBV4-1; D unresolved. The length of the CDR3 is 14 residues. Trimming took off 4 bases at V and 0 bases at J, with 10 bases between the two ends. The germline V gene has CDR1 MGHRA and CDR2 YSYEKL.

At least ten counts were recorded for this clonotype. The chain is built from TRBV20-1 and TRBJ2-7; D possibly corresponds to TRBD2 (6 bases). The CDR3 has 16 residues. V was trimmed by 5 bases and J by 0 bases, leaving 20 bases between them. Germline assignment: CDR1 DFQATT and CDR2 SNEGSKA (reference sequence). Written as DNA, the CDR3 is TGCAGTGCTCCGCACAACCTGGGCGGGGCCTCCTACGAGCAGTACTTC. Translated: CSAPHNLGGASYEQYF.

The V call is TRBV28, the J call TRBJ2-5, with D perhaps TRBD1 (6 bases). V lost 6 bases, J lost 3 bases, and 14 bases lay in between. This CDR3 is 14 amino acids long. Germline V gene sequence: CDR1 MDHEN, CDR2 SYDVKM. CDR3: CASSSTDRKETQYF. As DNA, the CDR3 is TGTGCCAGCAGCTCAACCGACAGGAAAGAGACCCAGTACTTC.

This clonotype was recorded at least ten times. V and J are TRBV28 and TRBJ2-2; TRBD2 is a possible D gene (5 bases). In germline, CDR1 is MDHEN, CDR2 SYDVKM. This CDR3 is built from 16 residues. The germline V and J ends were trimmed by 6 bases and 3 bases, with 17 bases remaining between them. The chain's CDR3 is CASSGSRRAYTGELFF. The CDR3, as DNA: TGTGCCAGCAGCGGTAGTAGGCGGGCCTACACCGGGGAGCTGTTTTTT.

This clonotype was picked up many times. Its ends do not fully match the called genes, so a read error is possible. V usage is TRBV2 and J usage is TRBJ2-1; the D is unclear. This CDR3 has 15 amino acids. CDR1 and CDR2 (germline): SNHLY, FYNNEI. CDR3 in amino acids: CASRSLSSSYNEKFF. For the CDR3, the DNA is TGTGCCAGCAGGTCATTATCGAGCTCCTACAATGAGAAGTTCTTC.